The 5 T cell receptor beta chains listed next were all sequenced from one sample in a study of OX40 agonist ivuxolimab in advanced cancers. Data came from immunoSEQ multiplex PCR; TCRdb stores just in-frame clones and leaves some out. The repertoire consists of 94,000 or so clones, with approximately 80% occurring once and the leading ten covering under 7%. The sample was CD4+ or CD8+ T cells sorted from blood, taken in a trial of the OX40 agonist ivuxolimab. The receptors were gathered from an adult with an advanced solid tumor such as melanoma, head and neck, liver or kidney cancer.

V gene TRBV19 combines with J gene TRBJ1-1, with 7 bases fitting TRBD1. The CDR3 sequence is 14 residues long. Trimming took 7 bases from V and 1 from J; bases not matched to a gene: 6. Germline V CDR1 and CDR2: LNHDA, SQIVND (reference sequence). CDR3 sequence (DNA): TGTGCCAGTACCGAGGGGGCTGGGAACACTGAAGCTTTCTTT. Protein product: CASTEGAGNTEAFF.

This chain uses TRBV7-9 with TRBJ1-3; 7 nucleotides line up with TRBD1. With V trimmed by 5 bases and J by 3 bases, 7 bases remained unmatched. The germline gives CDR1 SEHNR, CDR2 FQNEAQ (reference sequence). The CDR3 extends over 15 amino acids. The CDR3 DNA follows: TGTGCCAGCAGCATAAAAGGGACAGTTGGAAACACCATATATTTT. Translating it yields CASSIKGTVGNTIYF.

This clone was counted once. The chain couples TRBV10-3 to TRBJ2-5; D call uncertain. The J call may be mistaken, given a closer DNA end match to TRBJ2-7. The CDR3 sequence is 13 residues long. Germline CDR1 is ENHRY and CDR2 is SYGVKD. The CDR3 reads CAISEGQDYEQYF. In DNA, the CDR3 is TGTGCCATCAGTGAAGGGCAGGACTACGAGCAGTACTTC.

V gene TRBV19 combines with J gene TRBJ2-1, with D possibly being TRBD1 or TRBD2 (6 bases each). CDR1 is LNHDA and CDR2 is SQIVND in the germline V gene (reference sequence). V was clipped by 9 bases and J by 2 bases, with 11 bases between them. The CDR3 runs to 13 residues. As DNA, the CDR3 is TGTGCCAGCGGGGGCAGTACCTACAATGAGCAGTTCTTC. Its translation is CASGGSTYNEQFF.

This clone was found once. The gene calls are TRBV19 and TRBJ1-3, with D possibly being TRBD1 (6 bases). Germline V lookup: CDR1 LNHDA, CDR2 SQIVND (reference sequence). This CDR3 spans 15 amino acids. V gave up 7 bases and J gave up 0 bases, with 13 bases separating them. CDR3 loop: CASKSGASSGNTIYF. The CDR3 DNA reads as TGTGCCAGTAAGTCGGGGGCAAGCTCTGGAAACACCATATATTTT.